The 24 T cell receptor beta chains below were found in one sample sequenced in a study of blood T cells in healthy people across ages. Primed by a sample-barcoded 5' primer and a J-beta primer mix, a second PCR proceeded for 7 to 11 cycles. One entry per CDR3 protein results from TCRdb running MiXCR on the 5' RACE reads. The top ten clones hold around 30% of a sample with 730,000 or so distinct CDR3 sequences, around 43% of them seen once. Sequencing was carried out using blood. All receptors come from a man older than 75 in good health.

The chain has TRBV12-5 and TRBJ1-2; weak D call: TRBD1 (5 bases). Germline loops: CDR1 LGHNT, CDR2 FRNRAP. Trimming removed 0 bases at V and 7 bases at J, with 9 bases between. The CDR3 sequence is 13 residues long. The CDR3 is CASGLVERGGYTF. The CDR3 nucleotides read TGTGCTAGTGGTTTGGTTGAGAGGGGTGGCTACACCTTC.

The CDR3 reads CASSLEWGPTYEQYF. The CDR3, as DNA: TGCGCCAGCAGCTTGGAGTGGGGGCCTACCTACGAGCAGTACTTC. The chain recombines TRBV5-1 with TRBJ2-7, with TRBD1 as a possible D gene (6 bases). The CDR3 is 15 amino acids. The V gene lost 0 bases and the J gene lost 2 bases, with 12 bases spanning the gap. Germline CDR1 reads SGHRS; CDR2 reads YFSETQ.

The genes are TRBV3-1 and TRBJ2-3; D is ambiguous. CDR1 is LGHDT and CDR2 is YNNKEL in the germline V gene (reference sequence). Trimming removed 3 bases at V and 3 bases at J, with 4 bases between. This CDR3 has 12 amino acids. CDR3 bases: TGTGCCAGCAGCCAGTGGACAGATACGCAGTATTTT. Protein: CASSQWTDTQYF.

This clonotype was recorded a few times. V gene TRBV5-1 combines with J gene TRBJ2-5, with 7 nucleotides matching TRBD2. V trimming: 6 bases; J trimming: 2 bases; junction bases outside the gene matches: 7. Germline CDR1 and CDR2: SGHRS and YFSETQ. This CDR3 spans 14 amino acids. The DNA for the CDR3 is TGCGCCAGCAATGGCGGGAGAGGGCAAGAGACCCAGTACTTC. Translated, it gives CASNGGRGQETQYF.

The CDR3 sequence is CASTPTGGSNQPQHF. The CDR3, as DNA: TGTGCCAGCACCCCGACAGGGGGGAGCAATCAGCCCCAGCATTTT. This chain links TRBV27 with TRBJ1-5; 9 nucleotides line up with TRBD1. Trimming cost V 7 bases and J 1 base; bases outside gene matches: 5. The CDR3 extends over 15 amino acids. The V gene's germline CDR1 is MNHEY and CDR2 SMNVEV (reference sequence).

To note about this clonotype: The junction departs from the called germline gene at one end, perhaps through a read error. This chain uses TRBV10-1 with TRBJ1-1, with D hard to call. Germline CDR1 is WNHNN and CDR2 is SYGVQD (reference sequence). The CDR3 runs to 14 residues. DNA of the CDR3: TGCGCCAGCAGTGAGGGAGGATTGAACACTGGAGCTTTCTTT. Protein: CASSEGGLNTGAFF.

V usage is TRBV6-5 and J usage is TRBJ2-5; D is tentatively TRBD1 or TRBD2 (5 bases each). V lost 5 bases and J 5 bases, leaving 15 bases between the germline ends. CDR1 and CDR2 from the germline V gene are MNHEY and SVGAGI. This CDR3 region has 14 residues. The CDR3 DNA reads as TGTGCCAGCAGTCCACCGGGACGTCCGGAGACCCAGTACTTC. Protein product: CASSPPGRPETQYF.

This clonotype showed up just a few times. The chain couples TRBV5-1 to TRBJ1-2; D is perhaps TRBD1 (5 bases). Trimming removed 6 bases at V and 2 bases at J, with 14 bases between. Per germline, CDR1 SGHRS and CDR2 YFSETQ. The CDR3 spans 14 residues. This chain's CDR3 is CASTYPGTNYGYTF. In DNA, the CDR3 is TGCGCCAGCACTTATCCCGGGACGAACTATGGCTACACCTTC.

This clonotype was found a few times. The rearrangement links TRBV6-2 or TRBV6-3 to TRBJ2-7; the D is unclear. The CDR3 is 13 amino acids. Germline V gene sequence: CDR1 MNHEY, CDR2 SVGEGT. V was clipped by 6 bases and J by 1 base, with 10 bases between them. The CDR3 loop reads CASRRTASYEQYF. The DNA for the CDR3 is TGTGCCAGCAGGCGCACAGCTTCCTACGAGCAGTACTTC.

The chain is built from TRBV6-5 and TRBJ2-5, with D perhaps TRBD2 (6 bases). This CDR3 spans 15 amino acids. V shed 8 bases and J shed 2 bases, with 18 bases lying between them. CDR1 is MNHEY and CDR2 is SVGAGI in the germline V gene. CDR3 loop: CASRQGREVQETQYF. CDR3 coding DNA: TGTGCCAGCCGCCAGGGCAGGGAGGTTCAAGAGACCCAGTACTTC.

The chain links TRBV14 to TRBJ2-7; no clear D. Germline V lookup: CDR1 SGHDN, CDR2 FVKESK. Trimming left V 0 bases short and J 8 bases short, with 11 bases between. There are 13 residues in the CDR3. CDR3 sequence reads: CASSQDPGRKQYF. CDR3 DNA sequence: TGTGCCAGCAGCCAAGATCCGGGCAGGAAGCAGTACTTC.

This chain links TRBV11-3 with TRBJ2-5; D gene ambiguous. The CDR3 loop spans 15 amino acids. Trimming stripped 1 base from V and 3 bases from J, with 12 bases between. Germline V gene lookup returns CDR1 SGHNT and CDR2 YENEEA. The CDR3 DNA follows: TGTGCCAGCAGCTTAGGGGGTAGCAGAGAAGAGACCCAGTACTTC. The encoded protein is CASSLGGSREETQYF.

The CDR3 DNA is TGTGCCAGCAGCTCGGGACAGGACTACAATGAGCAGTTCTTC. This translates into CASSSGQDYNEQFF. This chain links TRBV7-9 with TRBJ2-1; 8 bases fit TRBD1. From germline, CDR1 is SEHNR and CDR2 FQNEAQ (reference sequence). V was clipped by 4 bases and J by 3 bases; unmatched bases: 2. This CDR3 has 14 residues.

The chain recombines TRBV2 with TRBJ1-4; D is undetermined. CDR3 length: 14 residues. Germline CDR1 is SNHLY and CDR2 is FYNNEI. With 6 bases removed from V and 0 bases from J, the gap between germline ends came to 8 bases. Written as DNA, the CDR3 is TGTGCCAGCAGGGGAGATGCAACTAATGAAAAACTGTTTTTT. This gives the protein CASRGDATNEKLFF. Using reference TRBV2 and TRBJ1-4 for the parts outside the CDR3, the full variable domain is EPEVTQTPSHQVTQMGQEVILRCVPISNHLYFYWYRQILGQKVEFLVSFYNNEISEKSEIFDDQFSVERPDGSNFTLKIRSTKLEDSAMYFCASRGDATNEKLFFGSGTQLSVL.

The J gene is TRBJ2-3, the V gene TRBV11-3, with D perhaps matching TRBD1 or TRBD2 (5 bases each). Per germline, CDR1 SGHNT and CDR2 YENEEA. This CDR3 is 21 amino acids long. V was pared by 0 bases and J by 0 bases, with 25 bases between. The DNA for the CDR3 is TGTGCCAGCAGCTTAGATCTAGGGTGGGGGACCAGCAAATACAGCACAGATACGCAGTATTTT. This sequence encodes CASSLDLGWGTSKYSTDTQYF. Drawing the rest from reference TRBV11-3 and TRBJ2-3, the complete variable domain is EAGVVQSPRYKIIEKKQPVAFWCNPISGHNTLYWYLQNLGQGPELLIRYENEEAVDDSQLPKDRFSAERLKGVDSTLKIQPAELGDSAVYLCASSLDLGWGTSKYSTDTQYFGPGTRLTVL.

The V gene is TRBV6-2 or TRBV6-3, the J gene TRBJ2-5, with D hard to call. Germline values: CDR1 MNHEY, CDR2 SVGEGT. V lost 5 bases and J 0 bases, leaving 13 bases between the germline ends. This CDR3 is 15 amino acids long. CDR3 protein: CASSIHNTYQETQYF. CDR3 DNA: TGTGCCAGCAGTATCCACAACACCTACCAAGAGACCCAGTACTTC.

The rearrangement joins TRBV6-5 to TRBJ2-3; tentatively, D is TRBD1 (6 bases). The CDR3 spans 14 residues. Trimming took off 5 bases at V and 4 bases at J, with 13 bases between the two ends. The germline V gene encodes CDR1 MNHEY and CDR2 SVGAGI. DNA for the CDR3: TGTGCCAGCAGTGTCTCCAGGGGTTCAGATACGCAGTATTTT. It codes for CASSVSRGSDTQYF.

The rearrangement links TRBV10-3 to TRBJ2-3; 11 positions match TRBD2. Per the germline V gene, CDR1 is ENHRY and CDR2 is SYGVKD. The CDR3 is made up of 16 amino acids. With V trimmed by 3 bases and J by 4 bases, 6 bases remained unmatched. The CDR3 protein is CAISDTLAGEADTQYF. CDR3 DNA sequence: TGTGCCATCAGTGATACACTAGCGGGAGAGGCAGATACGCAGTATTTT.

This clonotype was observed a few times. The chain links TRBV9 to TRBJ2-1, with D possibly being TRBD2 (7 bases). There are 12 residues in the CDR3. Germline-derived CDR1 and CDR2 are SGDLS and YYNGEE. Trimming took off 5 bases at V and 8 bases at J, with 11 bases between the two ends. CDR3 DNA: TGTGCCAGCAGAGGGGGGGGGTATGAGCAGTTCTTC. It yields the protein CASRGGGYEQFF.

V is TRBV7-9 and J is TRBJ1-5, with 7 nucleotides matching TRBD1. The V gene end was trimmed by 5 bases and the J gene end by 7 bases; junction bases not matched to a gene: 5. The CDR3 is 13 amino acids. CDR1 is SEHNR, CDR2 FQNEAQ, per germline (reference sequence). In nucleotides, the CDR3 is TGTGCCAGCAGCCAGGGGGGTGAGCAGCCCCAGCATTTT. As protein: CASSQGGEQPQHF.

This chain connects TRBV25-1 to TRBJ1-6; D possibly corresponds to TRBD1 (6 bases). This CDR3 has 16 residues. Trimming shortened V by 5 bases and J by 10 bases, and 21 bases separated the two germline ends. The germline V gene encodes CDR1 MGHDK and CDR2 SYGVNS. The CDR3, as DNA: TGTGCCAGCAGTTACGCTCGGATAGGGGGAGGCTCACCCCTCCACTTT. This codes for CASSYARIGGGSPLHF.

This rearrangement joins TRBV3-1 to TRBJ2-1, with D unresolved. The V end was cut by 2 bases, the J end by 0 bases, with 17 bases between. This CDR3 is 18 amino acids long. Germline V lookup: CDR1 LGHDT, CDR2 YNNKEL (reference sequence). The CDR3 here is CASSQKLTGSSSYNEQFF. As DNA, the CDR3 is TGTGCCAGCAGCCAAAAGCTTACGGGCTCGAGCTCCTACAATGAGCAGTTCTTC.

The genes are TRBV24-1 and TRBJ2-7; no firm D call. V shed 10 bases and J shed 0 bases, with 18 bases lying between them. Germline values: CDR1 KGHDR, CDR2 SFDVKD. The CDR3 consists of 15 residues. The CDR3 loop reads CATATLGLYSYEQYF. CDR3 sequence (DNA): TGTGCCACTGCGACTTTAGGCCTCTACTCCTACGAGCAGTACTTC.

The gene calls are TRBV6-2 or TRBV6-3 and TRBJ2-5, with D possibly TRBD2 on 7 matching bases. The CDR3 totals 18 residues. Trimming pared 2 bases from V and 2 bases from J, leaving 21 bases between. Germline V gene data show CDR1 as MNHEY and CDR2 as SVGEGT. CDR3 sequence reads: CASSYVRRRGAPQETQYF. The CDR3 coding sequence is TGTGCCAGCAGTTACGTTCGGCGACGGGGGGCCCCACAAGAGACCCAGTACTTC.